A selection of T cell receptor beta chains follows, all from one sample in a study of shared clonotypes between healthy human individuals. TCRdb's table, derived via immunoSEQ multiplex PCR, lists solely in-frame clones and lacks some. This sample carries 2 million to 3 million clones, 80% to 95% of them seen once, and the ten largest clones take around 0.4%. Source material: naive CD4+ T cells from PBMCs. The receptor set was obtained from a young man in good health. Some clones in this sample may be carry-over from other donors' samples. Each CDR3 is given with its conserved first and last residue. D genes are given only for firm matches.

j_call d_call v_call cdr3_nt cdr3_aa
TRBJ1-1 TRBD1 TRBV15 TGTGCCACCAGCAGAGATATAGGAGGGGGCGAGACTGCTGAAGCTTTCTTT CATSRDIGGGETAEAFF
TRBJ1-2 . TRBV6-5 TGTGCCAGCAGCCTACGGATCAACTATGGCTACACCTTC CASSLRINYGYTF
TRBJ2-3 . TRBV19 TGTGCCAGTAGTATCCAAGCGGGCGATACAGATACGCAGTATTTT CASSIQAGDTDTQYF
TRBJ1-1 . TRBV11-1 TGTGCCAGCAGCCTCCTATGGGGAATTTTCCTTGAAGCTTTCTTT CASSLLWGIFLEAFF
TRBJ1-4 . TRBV30 TGTGCCTGGAGTGTGCGAGGGTCGAGGCAAAAACTGTTTTTT CAWSVRGSRQKLFF
TRBJ2-1 TRBD2 TRBV28 TGTGCCAGCAGTTTAACGGGAGGGCCTTTCAATGAGCAGTTCTTC CASSLTGGPFNEQFF
TRBJ2-5 . TRBV5-4 TGTGCCAGCAGCCGGTTGGGGGGCAGGCGGGGCCAAGAGACCCAGTACTTC CASSRLGGRRGQETQYF
TRBJ1-6 TRBD1 TRBV27 TGTGCCAGCAGTTCTGGACAGGGCACCTCCTATAATTCACCCCTCCACTTT CASSSGQGTSYNSPLHF
TRBJ2-7 TRBD2 TRBV27 TGTGCCAGCAGTAAAGAGAGATTAGCGGGAGTTTCCGAGCAGTACTTC CASSKERLAGVSEQYF
TRBJ2-7 . TRBV5-1 TGCGCCAGCAGCTGGACGGCCTCCTACGAGCAGTACTTC CASSWTASYEQYF
TRBJ1-5 TRBD1 TRBV29-1 TGCAGCGTAGGGACAGGGGGCCCCAATCAGCCCCAGCATTTT CSVGTGGPNQPQHF